This T cell receptor (beta chain) was retrieved from a study of blood T cell repertoires in COVID-19 (TCRdb year 2020). Regarding the study in general: Samples from collaborators originated in the United States, Italy and Spain and spanned both the acute and convalescent phases of COVID-19. The material from the prospective study consisted of cDNA or gDNA derived from T cells, B-cell-depleted T cells, or PBMCs. Deeply sampled blood TCRbeta repertoires from subjects exposed to, actively infected with, or recovered from COVID-19 were included in the dataset. The repertoires were released in a freely available public database meant as a resource for research on the immune response to SARS-CoV-2. Samples were obtained from the ongoing ImmuneRACE study (first 160 participants) and from over 1,000 subjects provided by 6 global collaborators. Sample metadata almost always included a de-identified subject ID, COVID-19 status, age in years and sex. HLA class I and class II types, where available, came from metadata supplied by the sample provider rather than from assay-based typing.

The collaborating institutions used their own protocols to collect whole blood in K2EDTA tubes. For TCRbeta analysis, collaborator samples were shipped as frozen whole blood, as isolated PBMCs, or as DNA extracted from either sample type. The immunoSEQ Assay, a bias-controlled multiplex PCR, was used to amplify TCRbeta CDR3 regions from genomic DNA. In the paper's pipeline: The number of nucleated cells in each sample was estimated by amplification of reference gene primers within the assay. Sequence reads were collapsed and filtered to measure the absolute abundance of every unique TCRbeta CDR3 rearrangement. For each sample, productive Simpson clonality was calculated by taking the square root of Simpson's diversity index across productive rearrangements. This immuneACCESS table, as held by TCRdb, lists in-frame sequences with V and J called but not all clones. Of the missing ones, under half trace to an unresolved V gene in checked studies; the others have no known cause. Clonal size and the V and J genes are those of that table, whereas D and trimming came from the DNA. The sample data list 120,000 or so clones, and roughly 90% of these were observed just once. Roughly 7.6% of the sample comes from the top ten.

Remarks on this clone: Its target antigen remains unknown. Base qualities are not provided; no much larger clone lies one nucleotide away.

From cysteine to phenylalanine, the CDR3 is 14 amino acids long. The retained sequence is limited to the CDR3, 42 bases, with the frame set at the first base. The germline V gene sets CDR1 to MNHEY and CDR2 to SVGAGI. V and J lose 2 bases and 6 bases, and a span of 11 bases separates them. The full study reports these points: How much clinical and demographic metadata was included differed by source and by participant, and the metadata was provided uncurated.

This sequence originates from a man over 45 with acute or convalescent COVID-19. The V and J genes are TRBV6-5 and TRBJ2-1; no confident D gene assignment can be made. Sequencing was carried out using peripheral blood. The CDR3 is CASSYAIERNEQFF. In nucleotides, the sequence is TGTGCCAGCAGTTACGCGATAGAGCGCAATGAGCAGTTCTTC.